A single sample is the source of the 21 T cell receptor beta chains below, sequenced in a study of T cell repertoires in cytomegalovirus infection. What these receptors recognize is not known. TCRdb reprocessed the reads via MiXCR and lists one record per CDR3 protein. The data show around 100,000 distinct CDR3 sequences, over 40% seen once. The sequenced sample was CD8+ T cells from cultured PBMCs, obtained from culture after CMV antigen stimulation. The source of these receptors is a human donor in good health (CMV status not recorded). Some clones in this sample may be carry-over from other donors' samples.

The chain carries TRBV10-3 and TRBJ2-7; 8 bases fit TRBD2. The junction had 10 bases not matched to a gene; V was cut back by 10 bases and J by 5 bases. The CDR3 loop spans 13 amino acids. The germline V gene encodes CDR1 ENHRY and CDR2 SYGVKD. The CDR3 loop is CATLLAGGNEQYF. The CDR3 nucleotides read TGTGCCACTCTACTCGCGGGGGGAAACGAGCAGTACTTC.

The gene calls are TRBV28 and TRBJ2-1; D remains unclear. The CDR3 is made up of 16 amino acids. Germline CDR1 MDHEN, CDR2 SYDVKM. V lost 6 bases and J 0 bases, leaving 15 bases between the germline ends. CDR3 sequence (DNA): TGTGCCAGCAGCCTCCACGGGCCAGGCTCCTACAATGAGCAGTTCTTC. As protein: CASSLHGPGSYNEQFF.

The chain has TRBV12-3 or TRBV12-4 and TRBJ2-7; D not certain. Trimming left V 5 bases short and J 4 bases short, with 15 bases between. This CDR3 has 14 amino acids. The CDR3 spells CASSPFQAEYEQYF. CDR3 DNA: TGTGCCAGCAGTCCGTTCCAGGCTGAGTACGAGCAGTACTTC.

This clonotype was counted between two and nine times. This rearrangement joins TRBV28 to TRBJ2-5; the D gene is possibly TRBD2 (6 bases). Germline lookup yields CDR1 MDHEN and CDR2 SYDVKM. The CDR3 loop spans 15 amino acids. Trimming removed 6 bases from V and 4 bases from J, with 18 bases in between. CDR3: CASSRGLLVRETQYF. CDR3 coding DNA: TGTGCCAGCAGCCGAGGACTACTGGTGAGAGAGACCCAGTACTTC.

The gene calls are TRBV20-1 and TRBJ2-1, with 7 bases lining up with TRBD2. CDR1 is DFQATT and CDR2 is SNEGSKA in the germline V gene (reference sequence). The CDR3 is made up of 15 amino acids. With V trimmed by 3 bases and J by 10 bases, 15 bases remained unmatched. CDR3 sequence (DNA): TGCAGTGCTAGGTCCAGCGGGGCGAGTCAGGGAGAGCAGTTCTTC. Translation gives CSARSSGASQGEQFF.

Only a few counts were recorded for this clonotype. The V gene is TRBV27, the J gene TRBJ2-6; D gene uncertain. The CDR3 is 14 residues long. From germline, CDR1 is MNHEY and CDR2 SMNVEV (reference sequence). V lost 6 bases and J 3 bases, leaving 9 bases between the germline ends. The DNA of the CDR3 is TGTGCCAGCAGGGCTCTCGGTGGGGCCAACGTCCTGACTTTC. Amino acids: CASRALGGANVLTF.

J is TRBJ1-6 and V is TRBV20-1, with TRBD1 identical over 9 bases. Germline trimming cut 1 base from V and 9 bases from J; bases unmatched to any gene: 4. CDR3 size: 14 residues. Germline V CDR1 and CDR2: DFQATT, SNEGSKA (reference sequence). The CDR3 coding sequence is TGCAGTGCTAGAGCTGGGACAGGGCCTTCACCCCTCCACTTT. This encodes CSARAGTGPSPLHF.

The CDR3 nucleotides read TGTGCCAGCAGTGAGAGGGGGGAGACCTACAATGAGCAGTTCTTC. It specifies CASSERGETYNEQFF. V and J are TRBV25-1 and TRBJ2-1, with D perhaps TRBD1 or TRBD2 (6 bases each). CDR3 length: 15 amino acids. Trimming cost V 3 bases and J 2 bases, with 11 bases left between them. Germline CDR1 MGHDK, CDR2 SYGVNS. The complete variable domain, with remaining parts taken from reference TRBV25-1 and TRBJ2-1, reads EADIYQTPRYLVIGTGKKITLECSQTMGHDKMYWYQQDPGMELHLIHYSYGVNSTEKGDLSSESTVSRIRTEHFPLTLESARPSHTSQYLCASSERGETYNEQFFGPGTRLTVL.

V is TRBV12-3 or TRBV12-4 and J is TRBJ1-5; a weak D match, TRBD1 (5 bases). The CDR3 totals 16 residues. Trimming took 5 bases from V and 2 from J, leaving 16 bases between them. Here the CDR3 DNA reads TGTGCCAGCAGTCAAGGGGAGGGTGGTGGCAATCAGCCCCAGCATTTT. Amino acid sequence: CASSQGEGGGNQPQHF.

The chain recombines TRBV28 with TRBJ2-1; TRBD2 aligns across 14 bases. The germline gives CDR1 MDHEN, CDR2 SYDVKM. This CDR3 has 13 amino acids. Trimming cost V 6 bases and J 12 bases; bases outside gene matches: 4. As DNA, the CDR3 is TGTGCCAGCAGCCCCGGGACTAGCGGGGGGCAGTTCTTC. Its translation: CASSPGTSGGQFF.

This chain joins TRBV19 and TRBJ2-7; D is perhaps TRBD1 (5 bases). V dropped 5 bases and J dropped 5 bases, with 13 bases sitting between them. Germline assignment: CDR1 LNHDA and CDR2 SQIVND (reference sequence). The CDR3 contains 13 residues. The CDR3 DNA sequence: TGTGCCAGTAGTTCCCAGGGTTTTGACGAGCAGTACTTC. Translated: CASSSQGFDEQYF.

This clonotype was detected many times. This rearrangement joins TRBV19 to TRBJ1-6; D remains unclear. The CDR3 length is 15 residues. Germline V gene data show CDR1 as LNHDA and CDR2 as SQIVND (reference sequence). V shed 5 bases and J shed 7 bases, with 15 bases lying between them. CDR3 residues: CASSDSAALNSPLHF. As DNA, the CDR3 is TGTGCCAGTAGTGATTCGGCAGCGCTAAATTCACCCCTCCACTTT.

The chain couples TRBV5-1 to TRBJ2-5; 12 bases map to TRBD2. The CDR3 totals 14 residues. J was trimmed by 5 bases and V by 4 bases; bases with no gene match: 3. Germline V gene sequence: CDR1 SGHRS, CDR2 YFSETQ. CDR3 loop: CASSVGLAGETQYF. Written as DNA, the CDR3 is TGCGCCAGCAGCGTCGGACTAGCGGGGGAGACCCAGTACTTC.

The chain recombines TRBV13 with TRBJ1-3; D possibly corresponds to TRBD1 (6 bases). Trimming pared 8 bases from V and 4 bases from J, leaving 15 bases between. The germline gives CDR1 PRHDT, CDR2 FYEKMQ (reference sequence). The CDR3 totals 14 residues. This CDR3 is CASAEGGSGNTIYF. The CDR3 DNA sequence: TGTGCCAGCGCCGAGGGGGGCTCGGGAAACACCATATATTTT.

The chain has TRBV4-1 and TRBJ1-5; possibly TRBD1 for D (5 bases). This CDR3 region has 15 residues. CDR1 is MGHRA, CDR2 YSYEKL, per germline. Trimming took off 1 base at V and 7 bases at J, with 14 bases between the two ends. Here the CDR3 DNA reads TGCGCCAGCAGCCAAGCAGTCGGGGCAAGGCAGCCCCAGCATTTT. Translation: CASSQAVGARQPQHF.

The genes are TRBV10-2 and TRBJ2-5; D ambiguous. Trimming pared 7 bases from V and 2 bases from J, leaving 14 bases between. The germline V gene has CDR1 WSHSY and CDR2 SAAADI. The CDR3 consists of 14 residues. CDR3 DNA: TGCGCCAGCACCAAAGTCGAAGCGCAAGAGACCCAGTACTTC. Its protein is CASTKVEAQETQYF.

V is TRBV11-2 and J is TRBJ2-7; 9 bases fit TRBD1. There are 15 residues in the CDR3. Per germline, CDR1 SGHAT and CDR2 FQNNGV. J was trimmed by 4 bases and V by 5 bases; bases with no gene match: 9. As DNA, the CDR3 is TGTGCCAGCAGCCCCCGGACAGGGGTATTATACGAGCAGTACTTC. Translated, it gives CASSPRTGVLYEQYF.

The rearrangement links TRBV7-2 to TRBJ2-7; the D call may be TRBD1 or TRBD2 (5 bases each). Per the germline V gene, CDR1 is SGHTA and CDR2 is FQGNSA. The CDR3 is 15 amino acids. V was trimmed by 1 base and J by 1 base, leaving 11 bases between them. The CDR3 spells CASSLGGTESYEQYF. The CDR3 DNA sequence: TGTGCCAGCAGCTTAGGGGGGACGGAGTCCTACGAGCAGTACTTC. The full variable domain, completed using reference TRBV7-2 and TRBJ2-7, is GAGVSQSPSNKVTEKGKDVELRCDPISGHTALYWYRQSLGQGLEFLIYFQGNSAPDKSGLPSDRFSAERTGGSVSTLTIQRTQQEDSAVYLCASSLGGTESYEQYFGPGTRLTVT.

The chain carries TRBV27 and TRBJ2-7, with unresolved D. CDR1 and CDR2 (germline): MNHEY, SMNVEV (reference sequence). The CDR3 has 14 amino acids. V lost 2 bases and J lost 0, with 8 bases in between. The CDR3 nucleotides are TGTGCCAGCAGTTTAGGGCTCGGCTCCTACGAGCAGTACTTC. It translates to CASSLGLGSYEQYF.

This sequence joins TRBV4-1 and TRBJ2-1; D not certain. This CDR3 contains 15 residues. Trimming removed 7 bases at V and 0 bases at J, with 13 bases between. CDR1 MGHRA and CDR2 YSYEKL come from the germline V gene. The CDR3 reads CASNTRSSSYNEQFF. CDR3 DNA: TGCGCCAGCAACACGAGAAGTAGCTCCTACAATGAGCAGTTCTTC.

CDR3 coding DNA: TGTGCCATCAAGGGGGCCCATGGCTACACCTTC. This codes for CAIKGAHGYTF. The chain recombines TRBV10-3 with TRBJ1-2, with 7 nucleotides matching TRBD1. The CDR3 has 11 residues. The V and J ends lost 7 bases and 6 bases, in that order; junction bases with no gene match: 2. Per germline, CDR1 ENHRY and CDR2 SYGVKD.